Each of the 3 T cell receptor beta chains below was sequenced from the same sample in a study of control samples from healthy donors and cancer patients (dated by TCRdb to about 2020). Libraries were built with the immunoSEQ multiplex PCR assay. This immuneACCESS table, as held by TCRdb, lists in-frame sequences with V and J called but not all clones. Of the missing ones, under half trace to an unresolved V gene in checked studies; the others have no known cause. This sample lists 75,000 to 90,000 clones; about nine tenths were detected once. The ten largest make up 9.5% of the sample. Material for sequencing was PBMCs. These receptors were collected from a woman aged 45-59 years with colorectal cancer.

This chain links TRBV6-5 with TRBJ1-2; no reliable D call. The V end lost 0 bases, the J end lost 5 bases, and 16 bases lay between the germline ends. The germline V gene encodes CDR1 MNHEY and CDR2 SVGAGI. This CDR3 has 16 residues. The chain's CDR3 is CASSYSRTGGSYGYTF. The DNA of the CDR3 is TGTGCCAGCAGTTACTCGAGGACCGGAGGAAGTTATGGCTACACCTTC.

This sequence joins TRBV14 and TRBJ2-5; 8 nucleotides agree with TRBD2. J gave up 1 base and V 4 bases, and 2 bases lay outside the gene matches. The CDR3 sequence is 14 residues long. Per the germline V gene, CDR1 is SGHDN and CDR2 is FVKESK. CDR3 coding DNA: TGTGCCAGCAGCCGACGGGGGGGCCAAGAGACCCAGTACTTC. Protein sequence: CASSRRGGQETQYF.

The chain carries TRBV5-1 and TRBJ2-2, with 10 bases that match TRBD2. The CDR3 is 16 amino acids. Germline values: CDR1 SGHRS, CDR2 YFSETQ. J lost 4 bases, V lost 0 bases, and 3 bases had no gene match. CDR3 coding DNA: TGCGCCAGCAGCTTGGATATAGCGGGGGGCACCGGGGAGCTGTTTTTT. Translation: CASSLDIAGGTGELFF. The full variable domain, with the rest looked up from reference TRBV5-1 and TRBJ2-2, is KAGVTQTPRYLIKTRGQQVTLSCSPISGHRSVSWYQQTPGQGLQFLFEYFSETQRNKGNFPGRFSGRQFSNSRSEMNVSTLELGDSALYLCASSLDIAGGTGELFFGEGSRLTVL.